The 14 T cell receptor beta chains in this list originate from one sample, sequenced in a study of response to subunit inactivated influenza vaccine. TCRdb redid the calling of the RT-PCR reads with MiXCR, one entry per CDR3 protein. The data show about 310,000 distinct CDR3 sequences, around a fifth seen once. Sequences were derived from PBMCs from blood, sampled around 22 months after vaccination. These receptors were obtained from a man between 50 and 69 years old who received an inactivated influenza vaccine.

This sequence joins TRBV7-2 and TRBJ2-5; D is undetermined. The CDR3 totals 14 residues. The V and J ends lost 2 bases and 5 bases respectively, with 12 bases between them. CDR1 and CDR2 from the germline V gene are SGHTA and FQGNSA. The CDR3 nucleotides read TGTGCCAGCAGCTTAATGTGGGTGGGGGAGACCCAGTACTTC. As protein: CASSLMWVGETQYF.

The rearrangement uses TRBV7-6 and TRBJ2-5; 9 positions agree with TRBD2. V dropped 1 base and J dropped 4; count of bases not matched to a gene: 7. This CDR3 region has 16 residues. Germline V gene lookup returns CDR1 SGHVS and CDR2 FNYEAQ. CDR3: CASSLGLAGRGETQYF. In nucleotides, the CDR3 is TGTGCCAGCAGCTTAGGGCTAGCGGGGAGGGGAGAGACCCAGTACTTC.

The genes are TRBV5-1 and TRBJ2-1; D possibly uses TRBD1 or TRBD2 (5 bases each). The V gene lost 4 bases and the J gene lost 3 bases, with 8 bases spanning the gap. Germline CDR1 SGHRS, CDR2 YFSETQ. The CDR3 is 13 residues long. The CDR3 region has the DNA TGCGCCAGCAGCATTGGGGGCTACAATGAGCAGTTCTTC. This encodes CASSIGGYNEQFF.

In this sample, this clonotype turned up a few times. J is TRBJ1-2 and V is TRBV6-5; 9 positions match TRBD1. Germline CDR1 and CDR2: MNHEY and SVGAGI. Losses at the gene ends were 4 bases for V and 12 bases for J; bases not matched to a gene: 6. The CDR3 is 12 amino acids. The CDR3 DNA is TGTGCCAGCAGTTCCCCGGGACAGGGCCACACCTTC. Its translation is CASSSPGQGHTF.

The chain links TRBV12-3 or TRBV12-4 to TRBJ2-1, with TRBD1 matching 9 bases. The length of the CDR3 is 14 residues. Trimming cost V 4 bases and J 8 bases; bases outside gene matches: 6. For the CDR3, the DNA is TGTGCCAGCAGTTCCCCGACAGGGGGGGATGAGCAGTTCTTC. It specifies CASSSPTGGDEQFF.

This clonotype was seen a few times. The CDR3 bases are TGTGCCAGCAGCTTAGGTGGACGGGTATCAGAGACCCAGTACTTC. Residues: CASSLGGRVSETQYF. The chain employs TRBV7-6 and TRBJ2-5; D uncertain. The V gene lost 1 base and the J gene lost 4 bases, with 13 bases spanning the gap. This CDR3 comprises 15 residues. In germline, CDR1 is SGHVS, CDR2 FNYEAQ.

The chain has TRBV5-1 and TRBJ2-1; a weak D match, TRBD1 (5 bases). V was shortened by 3 bases and J by 0 bases, with 13 bases between the two germline ends. Germline CDR1 SGHRS, CDR2 YFSETQ. There are 16 residues in the CDR3. CDR3 protein: CASSSTGSSSYNEQFF. The CDR3 coding sequence is TGCGCCAGCAGCTCCACAGGTTCAAGCTCCTACAATGAGCAGTTCTTC.

The rearrangement links TRBV5-6 to TRBJ1-5, with 9 bases lining up with TRBD1. The length of the CDR3 is 17 residues. The J segment lost 0 bases and the V segment lost 0 bases, leaving 4 bases of the junction unmatched. In germline, CDR1 is SGHDT, CDR2 YYEEEE. The CDR3 reads CASSLGTGVYSNQPQHF. CDR3 coding DNA: TGTGCCAGCAGCTTGGGGACAGGGGTTTATAGCAATCAGCCCCAGCATTTT.

The table lists this clonotype with a few counts. This chain uses TRBV28 with TRBJ1-2; TRBD1 aligns across 7 bases. Germline CDR1 and CDR2: MDHEN and SYDVKM. V shed 6 bases, J shed 2 bases, and the junction held 6 bases outside the gene matches. CDR3 length: 14 amino acids. As DNA, the CDR3 is TGTGCCAGCAGAACGGACAGGCAAAACTATGGCTACACCTTC. It specifies CASRTDRQNYGYTF.

V gene TRBV7-2 combines with J gene TRBJ1-1; D remains ambiguous. CDR1 and CDR2 from the germline V gene are SGHTA and FQGNSA. The CDR3 consists of 13 residues. Trimming left V 7 bases short and J 4 bases short, with 13 bases between. The CDR3 protein is CASNPGQSTEAFF. The CDR3 nucleotides read TGTGCCAGCAACCCGGGCCAGAGCACTGAAGCTTTCTTT.

This clonotype turned up a few times. The chain carries TRBV7-4 and TRBJ2-1, with 11 positions matching TRBD2. Germline V gives CDR1 SGHVT, CDR2 SQSDAQ. The V and J ends lost 7 bases and 4 bases, in that order; junction bases with no gene match: 27. The CDR3 covers 22 residues. The CDR3 spells CASTDRLAGGPTFSPEYNEQFF. For the CDR3, the DNA is TGTGCCAGCACAGATCGGCTAGCGGGAGGTCCTACCTTCTCCCCTGAATACAATGAGCAGTTCTTC.

The chain is built from TRBV10-3 and TRBJ1-1, with D possibly TRBD1 on 5 matching bases. Germline loops: CDR1 ENHRY, CDR2 SYGVKD. The CDR3 spans 13 residues. The V gene lost 0 bases and the J gene lost 8 bases, with 10 bases spanning the gap. The CDR3 nucleotides are TGTGCCATCAGTGAGTCGACAGTTACCGAAGCTTTCTTT. It encodes CAISESTVTEAFF.

A remark on this clonotype: This may come from a read error, since a much larger clone is one base off. The J gene is TRBJ1-1, the V gene TRBV12-3 or TRBV12-4; D is undetermined. The CDR3 is made up of 13 amino acids. In DNA form, the CDR3 reads TGTGCCAGCAGTTTAGCAGGTGAAGCTGAAACTTTCTTT. This gives the protein CASSLAGEAETFF.

This clonotype was observed a few times. V and J are TRBV6-5 and TRBJ1-4; TRBD1 matches 8 bases. V lost 0 bases, J lost 6 bases, and 6 bases stayed unmatched. The CDR3 runs 16 residues. Germline V gene data show CDR1 as MNHEY and CDR2 as SVGAGI. This chain's CDR3 is CASSYSWTGRDEKLFF. CDR3 DNA: TGTGCCAGCAGTTACTCGTGGACAGGGCGGGATGAAAAACTGTTTTTT.